The entry that follows covers one T cell receptor beta chain sequence. This specimen belongs to a study of cytomegalovirus exposure and HLA in healthy donors. V lost 2 bases to trimming and J lost 5 bases; unmatched junction nucleotides: 14. This CDR3 contains 17 residues. In germline, CDR1 is SEHNR, CDR2 FQNEAQ (reference sequence). The PCR ran on 60 Vbeta and 13 Jbeta primers. Profiling relied on immunoSEQ multiplex PCR, and the TCRdb table lists in-frame clones only, not all of them. The sample contains about 140,000 clones, around 80% of which appear only once. This chain joins TRBV7-9 and TRBJ1-1; the match to TRBD1 covers 7 bases. Sequencing was performed on PBMCs. The TCR was taken from a man aged 35 to 55 in good health and CMV-seropositive. The CDR3: CASSLFTRGESRTEAFF. The CDR3 DNA follows: TGTGCCAGCAGCTTATTTACCAGGGGGGAATCTCGGACTGAAGCTTTCTTT.